The present T cell receptor beta chain was sequenced within a study of blood T cell repertoires in COVID-19. About the research overall: T cells, B-cell-depleted T cells, or PBMCs provided the cDNA or gDNA that served as material.

Profiling relied on immunoSEQ multiplex PCR, and the TCRdb table lists in-frame clones only, not all of them. The table shows about 180,000 clones, with approximately 88% occurring only once. This clone was picked up one time. The receptor was isolated from a woman younger than 45 with acute or convalescent COVID-19. Material for sequencing was peripheral blood.

The CDR3 here is CASSLSTQRLVTRNEQFF. Here the CDR3 DNA reads TGTGCCAGCAGTTTATCCACCCAGAGACTAGTTACGCGCAATGAGCAGTTCTTC. The chain carries TRBV28 and TRBJ2-1; D is possibly TRBD2 (6 bases). The CDR3 contains 18 residues. Looked up from germline, CDR1 is MDHEN and CDR2 is SYDVKM. Between the trimmed V and J ends, which lost 1 base and 6 bases, there was a span of 22 bases.